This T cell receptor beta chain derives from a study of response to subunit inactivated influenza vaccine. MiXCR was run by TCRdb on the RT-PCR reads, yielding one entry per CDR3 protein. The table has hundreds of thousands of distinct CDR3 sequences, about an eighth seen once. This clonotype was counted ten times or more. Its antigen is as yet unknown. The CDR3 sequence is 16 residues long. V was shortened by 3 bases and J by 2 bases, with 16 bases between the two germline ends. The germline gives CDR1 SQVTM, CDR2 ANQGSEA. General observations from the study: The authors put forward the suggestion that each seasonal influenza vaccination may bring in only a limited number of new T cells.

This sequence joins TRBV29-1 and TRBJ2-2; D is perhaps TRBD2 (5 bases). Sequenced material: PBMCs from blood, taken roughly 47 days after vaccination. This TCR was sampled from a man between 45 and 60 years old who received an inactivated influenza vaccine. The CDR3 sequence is CSVEVGERSNTGELFF. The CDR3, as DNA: TGCAGCGTTGAGGTCGGGGAGAGGAGTAACACCGGGGAGCTGTTTTTT.